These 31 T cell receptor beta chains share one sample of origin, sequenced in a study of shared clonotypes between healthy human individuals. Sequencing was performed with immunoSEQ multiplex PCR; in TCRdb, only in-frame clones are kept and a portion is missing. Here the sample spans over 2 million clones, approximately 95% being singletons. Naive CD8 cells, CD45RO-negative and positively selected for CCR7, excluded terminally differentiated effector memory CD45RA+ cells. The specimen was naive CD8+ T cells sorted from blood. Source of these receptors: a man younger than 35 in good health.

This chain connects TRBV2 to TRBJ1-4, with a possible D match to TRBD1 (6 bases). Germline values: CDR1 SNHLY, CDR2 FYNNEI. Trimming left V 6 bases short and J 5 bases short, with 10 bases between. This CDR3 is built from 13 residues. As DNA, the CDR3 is TGTGCCAGCAGAGGGGGTTACAATGAAAAACTGTTTTTT. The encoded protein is CASRGGYNEKLFF.

The CDR3: CASDPDRGNQETQYF. The CDR3 DNA reads as TGTGCCAGCGACCCGGACAGGGGCAACCAAGAGACCCAGTACTTC. The chain employs TRBV6-7 and TRBJ2-5; 9 nucleotides align to TRBD1. TRBV6-7 belongs to the ORF category, with a function that is uncertain. The V and J ends lost 8 bases and 0 bases, in that order; junction bases with no gene match: 7. The CDR3 is made up of 15 amino acids.

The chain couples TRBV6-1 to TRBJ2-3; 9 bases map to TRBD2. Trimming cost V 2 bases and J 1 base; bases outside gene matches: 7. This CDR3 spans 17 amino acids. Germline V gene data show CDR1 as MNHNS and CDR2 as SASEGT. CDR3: CASSETERGARTDTQYF. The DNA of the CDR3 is TGTGCCAGCAGTGAAACGGAGCGGGGGGCCCGCACAGATACGCAGTATTTT.

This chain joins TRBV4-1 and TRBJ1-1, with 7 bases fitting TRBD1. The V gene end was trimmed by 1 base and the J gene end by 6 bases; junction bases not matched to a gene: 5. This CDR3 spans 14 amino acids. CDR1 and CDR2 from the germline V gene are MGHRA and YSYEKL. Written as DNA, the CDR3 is TGCGCCAGCAGCCAAGGACAGGGCGTCTCTGAAGCTTTCTTT. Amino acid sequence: CASSQGQGVSEAFF.

In nucleotides, the CDR3 is TGCGCCAGCAGCCACACGGGGGCCAGCACAGATACGCAGTATTTT. Its protein is CASSHTGASTDTQYF. The rearrangement joins TRBV5-1 to TRBJ2-3; D tentatively reads TRBD1 or TRBD2 (6 bases each). Germline CDR1 reads SGHRS; CDR2 reads YFSETQ. Between the trimmed V and J ends, which lost 4 bases and 0 bases, there was a span of 12 bases. The CDR3 sequence is 15 residues long.

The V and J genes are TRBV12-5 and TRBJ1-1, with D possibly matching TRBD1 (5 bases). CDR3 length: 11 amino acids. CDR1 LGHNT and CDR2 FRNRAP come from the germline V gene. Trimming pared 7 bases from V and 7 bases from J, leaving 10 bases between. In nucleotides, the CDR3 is TGTGCTAGTGCCTCGGGGCTTGAAGCTTTCTTT. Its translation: CASASGLEAFF.

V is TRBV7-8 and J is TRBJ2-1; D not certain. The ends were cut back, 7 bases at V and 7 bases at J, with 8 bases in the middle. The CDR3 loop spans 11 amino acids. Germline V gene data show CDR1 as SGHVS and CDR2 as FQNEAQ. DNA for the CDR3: TGTGCCAGCAACGAAGGGAATGAGCAGTTCTTC. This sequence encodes CASNEGNEQFF.

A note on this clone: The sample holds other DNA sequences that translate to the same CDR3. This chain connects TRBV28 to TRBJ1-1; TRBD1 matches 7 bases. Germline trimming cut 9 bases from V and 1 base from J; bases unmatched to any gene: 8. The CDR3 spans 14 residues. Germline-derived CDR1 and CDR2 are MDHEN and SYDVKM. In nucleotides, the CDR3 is TGTGCCAGTTCCCTCCAGGGGGGGAACACTGAAGCTTTCTTT. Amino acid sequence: CASSLQGGNTEAFF.

The chain's CDR3 is CASSQEPGPSSYNEQFF. As DNA, the CDR3 is TGCGCCAGCAGCCAGGAACCGGGACCCAGCTCCTACAATGAGCAGTTCTTC. The chain links TRBV4-1 to TRBJ2-1; D may correspond to TRBD1 or TRBD2 (5 bases each). This CDR3 has 17 residues. Germline loops: CDR1 MGHRA, CDR2 YSYEKL. V gave up 3 bases and J gave up 0 bases, with 15 bases separating them.

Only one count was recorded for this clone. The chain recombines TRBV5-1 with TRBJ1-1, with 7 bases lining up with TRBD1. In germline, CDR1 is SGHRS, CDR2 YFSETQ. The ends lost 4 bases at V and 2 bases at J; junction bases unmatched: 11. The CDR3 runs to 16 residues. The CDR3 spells CASSAGTGVGNTEAFF. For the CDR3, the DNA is TGCGCCAGCAGCGCAGGAACAGGGGTCGGAAACACTGAAGCTTTCTTT.

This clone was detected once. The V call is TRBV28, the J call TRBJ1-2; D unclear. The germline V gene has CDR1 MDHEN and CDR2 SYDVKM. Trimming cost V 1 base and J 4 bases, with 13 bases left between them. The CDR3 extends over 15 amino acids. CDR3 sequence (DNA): TGTGCCAGCAGTTTATATAGGGAGCTGATCTATGGCTACACCTTC. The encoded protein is CASSLYRELIYGYTF.

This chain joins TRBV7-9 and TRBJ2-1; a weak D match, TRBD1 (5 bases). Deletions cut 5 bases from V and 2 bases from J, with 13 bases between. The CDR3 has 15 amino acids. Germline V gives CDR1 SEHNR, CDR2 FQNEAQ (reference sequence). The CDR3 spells CASSPRTSPYNEQFF. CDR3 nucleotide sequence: TGTGCCAGCAGCCCCCGGACAAGTCCCTACAATGAGCAGTTCTTC.

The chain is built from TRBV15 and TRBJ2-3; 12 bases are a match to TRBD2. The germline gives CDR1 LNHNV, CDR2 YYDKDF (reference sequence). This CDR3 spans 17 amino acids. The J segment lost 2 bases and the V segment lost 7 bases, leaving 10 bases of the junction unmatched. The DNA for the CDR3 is TGTGCCACCATAGGGCTAGCGGGGGGGCCTAACACAGATACGCAGTATTTT. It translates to CATIGLAGGPNTDTQYF.

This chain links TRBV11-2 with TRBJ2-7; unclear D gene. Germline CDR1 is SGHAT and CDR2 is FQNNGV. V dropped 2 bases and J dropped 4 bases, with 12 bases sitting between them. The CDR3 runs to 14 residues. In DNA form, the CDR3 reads TGTGCCAGCAGCTTATGGGTAGCAGATTACGAGCAGTACTTC. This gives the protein CASSLWVADYEQYF.

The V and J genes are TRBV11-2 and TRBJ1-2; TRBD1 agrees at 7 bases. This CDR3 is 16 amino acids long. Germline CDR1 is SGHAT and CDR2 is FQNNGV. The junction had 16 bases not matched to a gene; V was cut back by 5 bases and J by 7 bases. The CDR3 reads CASSPMETTGNRGYTF. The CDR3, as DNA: TGTGCCAGCAGCCCAATGGAAACGACAGGGAACCGTGGCTACACCTTC. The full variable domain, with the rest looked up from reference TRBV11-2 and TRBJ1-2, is EAGVAQSPRYKIIEKRQSVAFWCNPISGHATLYWYQQILGQGPKLLIQFQNNGVVDDSQLPKDRFSAERLKGVDSTLKIQPAKLEDSAVYLCASSPMETTGNRGYTFGSGTRLTVV.

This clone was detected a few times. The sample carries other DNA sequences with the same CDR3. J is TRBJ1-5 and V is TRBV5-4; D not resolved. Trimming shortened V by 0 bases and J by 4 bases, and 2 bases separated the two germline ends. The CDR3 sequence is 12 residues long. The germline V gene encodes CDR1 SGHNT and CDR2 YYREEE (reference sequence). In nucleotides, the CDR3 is TGTGCCAGCAGCTTGGGGAATCAGCCCCAGCATTTT. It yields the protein CASSLGNQPQHF.

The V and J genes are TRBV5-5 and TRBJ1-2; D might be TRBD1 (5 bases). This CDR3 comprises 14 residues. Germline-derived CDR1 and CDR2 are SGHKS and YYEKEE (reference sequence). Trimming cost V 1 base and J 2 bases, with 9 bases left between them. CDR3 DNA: TGTGCCAGCAGCTTGAGCTCAGGGAACTATGGCTACACCTTC. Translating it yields CASSLSSGNYGYTF.

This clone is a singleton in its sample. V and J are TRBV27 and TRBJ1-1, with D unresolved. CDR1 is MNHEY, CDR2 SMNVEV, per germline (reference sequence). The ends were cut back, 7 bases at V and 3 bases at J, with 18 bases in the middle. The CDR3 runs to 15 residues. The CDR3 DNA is TGTGCCAGCACTGCGTTGCCCCCGAAGGACACTGAAGCTTTCTTT. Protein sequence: CASTALPPKDTEAFF.

This CDR3 reads CASSNLAGGTDTQYF. DNA of the CDR3: TGTGCCAGCAGCAACCTAGCGGGAGGCACAGATACGCAGTATTTT. The chain couples TRBV6-4 to TRBJ2-3; 10 positions match TRBD2. This CDR3 comprises 15 residues. Germline V gene lookup returns CDR1 MRHNA and CDR2 SNTAGT. J was trimmed by 1 base and V by 6 bases; bases with no gene match: 4.

The CDR3 loop reads CASSSVLSSYNSPLHF. As DNA, the CDR3 is TGTGCCAGCAGTTCGGTGTTGAGCTCCTATAATTCACCCCTCCACTTT. This sequence joins TRBV25-1 and TRBJ1-6; no firm D call. V was shortened by 5 bases and J by 0 bases, with 11 bases between the two germline ends. The CDR3 sequence is 16 residues long. Germline V CDR1 and CDR2: MGHDK, SYGVNS.

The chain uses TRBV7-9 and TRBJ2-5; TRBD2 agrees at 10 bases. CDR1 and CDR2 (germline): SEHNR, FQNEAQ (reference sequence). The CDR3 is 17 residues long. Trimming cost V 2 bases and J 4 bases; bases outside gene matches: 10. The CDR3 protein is CASSLYPAGGLGETQYF. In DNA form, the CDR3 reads TGTGCCAGCAGCTTATACCCAGCGGGGGGGCTTGGAGAGACCCAGTACTTC.

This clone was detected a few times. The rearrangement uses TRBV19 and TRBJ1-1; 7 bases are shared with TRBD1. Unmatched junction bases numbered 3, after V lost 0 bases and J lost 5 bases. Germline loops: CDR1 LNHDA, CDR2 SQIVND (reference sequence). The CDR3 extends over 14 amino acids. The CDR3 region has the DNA TGTGCCAGTAGTATAGAATCGACAGGGACTGAAGCTTTCTTT. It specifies CASSIESTGTEAFF.

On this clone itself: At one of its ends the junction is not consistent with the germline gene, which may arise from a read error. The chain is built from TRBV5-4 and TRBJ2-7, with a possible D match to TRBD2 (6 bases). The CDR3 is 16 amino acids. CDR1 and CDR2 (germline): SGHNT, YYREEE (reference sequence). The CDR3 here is CASSLRRAGHLYEQYF. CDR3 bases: TGTGCCAGCAGCTTGAGACGCGCGGGGCACCTTTACGAGCAGTACTTT.

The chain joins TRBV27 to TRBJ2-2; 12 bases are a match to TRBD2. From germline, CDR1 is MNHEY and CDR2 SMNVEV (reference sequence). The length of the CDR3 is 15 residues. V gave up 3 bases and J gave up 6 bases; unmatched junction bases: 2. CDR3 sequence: CASSFGLAGSGELFF. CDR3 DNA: TGTGCCAGCAGTTTTGGACTAGCGGGATCCGGGGAGCTGTTTTTT.

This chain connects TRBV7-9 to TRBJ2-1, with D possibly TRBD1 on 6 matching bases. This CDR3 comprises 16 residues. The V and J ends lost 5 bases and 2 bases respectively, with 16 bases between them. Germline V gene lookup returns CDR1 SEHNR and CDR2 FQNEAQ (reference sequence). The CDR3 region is CASSRLQGQPYNEQFF. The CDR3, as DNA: TGTGCCAGCAGCCGCCTCCAAGGACAGCCCTACAATGAGCAGTTCTTC.

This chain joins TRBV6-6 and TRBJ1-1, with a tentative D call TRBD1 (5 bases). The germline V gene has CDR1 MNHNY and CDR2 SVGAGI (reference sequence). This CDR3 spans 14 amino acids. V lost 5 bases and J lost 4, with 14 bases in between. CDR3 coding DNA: TGTGCCAGCAGTCCCACTAGGGGCGCCACTGAAGCTTTCTTT. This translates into CASSPTRGATEAFF.

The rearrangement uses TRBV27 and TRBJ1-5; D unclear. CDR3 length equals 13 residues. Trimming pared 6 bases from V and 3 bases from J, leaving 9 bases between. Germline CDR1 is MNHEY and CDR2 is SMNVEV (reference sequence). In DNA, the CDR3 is TGTGCCAGCAGCATGGGGTTCAATCAGCCCCAGCATTTT. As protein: CASSMGFNQPQHF.

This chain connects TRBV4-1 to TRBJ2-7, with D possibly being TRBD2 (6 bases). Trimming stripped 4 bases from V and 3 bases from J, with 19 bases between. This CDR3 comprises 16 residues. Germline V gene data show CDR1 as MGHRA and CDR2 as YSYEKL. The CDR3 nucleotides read TGCGCCAGCAGCCTTCAATTCCGGGGAGGTTTCTACGAGCAGTACTTC. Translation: CASSLQFRGGFYEQYF.

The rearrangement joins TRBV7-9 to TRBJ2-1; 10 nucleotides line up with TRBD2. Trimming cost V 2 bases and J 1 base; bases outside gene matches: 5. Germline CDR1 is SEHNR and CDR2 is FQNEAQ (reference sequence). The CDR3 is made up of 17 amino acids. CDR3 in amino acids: CASSLSLAGVSYNEQFF. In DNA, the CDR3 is TGTGCCAGCAGCTTATCTCTAGCGGGAGTTTCCTACAATGAGCAGTTCTTC.

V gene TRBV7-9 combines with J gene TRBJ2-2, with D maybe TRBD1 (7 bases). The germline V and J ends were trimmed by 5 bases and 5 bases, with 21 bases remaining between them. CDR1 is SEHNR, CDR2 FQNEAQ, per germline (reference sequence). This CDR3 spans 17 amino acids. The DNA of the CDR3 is TGTGCCAGCAGCGATGCGCTGAGCAGGGGGGATACCGGGGAGCTGTTTTTT. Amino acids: CASSDALSRGDTGELFF.

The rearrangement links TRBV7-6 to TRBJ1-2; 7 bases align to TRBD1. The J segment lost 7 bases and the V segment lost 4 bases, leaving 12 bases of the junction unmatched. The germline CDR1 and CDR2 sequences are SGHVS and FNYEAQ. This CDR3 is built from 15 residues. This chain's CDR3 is CASSSVQGSTSGYTF. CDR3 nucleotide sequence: TGTGCCAGCAGCTCAGTACAGGGGAGTACTAGTGGCTACACCTTC.